Listed below are T cell receptor beta chains from one sample, sequenced in a study of T cell responses to AZD1222 COVID-19 vaccine. Sequenced by immunoSEQ multiplex PCR; TCRdb stores in-frame clones only, minus some. The repertoire holds some 110,000 clones, with over 75% as singletons. The sample here was peripheral blood, taken on day 0 of MenACWY control vaccination. Receptors were obtained from an adult in good health. The CDR3 runs from the conserved cysteine through the conserved F or W. D genes are given only for firm matches. Some rows mark clone size as missing; the rest say once, few, many or name a class of expanded clone.

D	size	V	J	DNA	CDR3
NA	NA	TRBV28	TRBJ2-1	TGTGCCAGCAGTTTGGGCAATGAGCAGTTCTTC	CASSLGNEQFF
NA	NA	TRBV5-1	TRBJ2-5	TGCGCCAGCAGCTTGGGGCCAGGGTCGGTCCAAGAGACCCAGTACTTC	CASSLGPGSVQETQYF
NA	NA	TRBV7-2	TRBJ1-6	TGTGCCAGCAGCTTAGATCGCTCTTCCACACCCCTCCACTTT	CASSLDRSSTPLHF
NA	NA	TRBV7-2	TRBJ1-5	TGTGCCAGCAGCTCCTACGTGGGGTCTCATAGCAATCAGCCCCAGCATTTT	CASSSYVGSHSNQPQHF
NA	NA	TRBV5-1	TRBJ1-4	TGCGCCAGCAGCTTGGTCGCCCATGAAAAACTGTTTTTT	CASSLVAHEKLFF
NA	once	TRBV4-3	TRBJ2-6	TGCGCCAGCAGCCAAGACATGGGTTACGGGGGCGCGAGTGGGGCCAACGTCCTGACTTTC	CASSQDMGYGGASGANVLTF
TRBD1	NA	TRBV5-5	TRBJ2-7	TGTGCCAGCAGCTCAGCCGGGACAGGGACACACGAGCAGTACTTC	CASSSAGTGTHEQYF
NA	NA	TRBV29-1	TRBJ2-5	TGCAGCGCTAAGTGGGGGTCCCAAGAGACCCAGTACTTC	CSAKWGSQETQYF
NA	few	TRBV9	TRBJ1-2	TGTGCCAGCAGCGTAGGGGGGTATGGCTACACCTTC	CASSVGGYGYTF
NA	NA	TRBV30	TRBJ1-1	TGTGCCTGGCGGCGCGGCATGAACACTGAAGCTTTCTTT	CAWRRGMNTEAFF
TRBD2	NA	TRBV19	TRBJ2-2	TGTGCCAGTAAGCGGGGGGCGGCCGGGGAGCTGTTTTTT	CASKRGAAGELFF
TRBD2	NA	TRBV6-1	TRBJ2-5	TGTGCCAGCAGTGTAGCGGGGAGGGAGACCCAGTACTTC	CASSVAGRETQYF
NA	NA	TRBV19	TRBJ1-5	TGTGCCAGTAGTCCAACCCTGGGCAAGGGGGGCCAGCCCCAGCATTTT	CASSPTLGKGGQPQHF
TRBD2	NA	TRBV4-2	TRBJ2-2	TGTGCCAGCACCAGGGGTGTAGCGGGGGGCGGGAACACCGGGGAGCTGTTTTTT	CASTRGVAGGGNTGELFF
NA	NA	TRBV3-1/TRBV3-2	TRBJ1-2	TGTGCCAGCAGCCAAGAGAGGCTCCTCTACACCTTC	CASSQERLLYTF
NA	NA	TRBV7-9	TRBJ1-1	TGTGCCAGCAGCTTAACAGGGATTCGGGCTGAAGCTTTCTTT	CASSLTGIRAEAFF
NA	NA	TRBV9	TRBJ2-3	TGTGCCAGCAGCGAGACCGTTCTTAGCACAGATACGCAGTATTTT	CASSETVLSTDTQYF
TRBD1	NA	TRBV6-5	TRBJ2-7	TGTGCCAGCATGCAGGGGGAAGCGTACGAGCAGTACTTC	CASMQGEAYEQYF
NA	NA	TRBV7-9	TRBJ2-1	TGTGCCAGCAGCTTATCGACAGTCCCCTATTACAATGAGCAGTTCTTC	CASSLSTVPYYNEQFF
NA	NA	TRBV6-1	TRBJ1-6	TGTGCCAGCAGTGACAGGGAAAATTCACCCCTCCACTTT	CASSDRENSPLHF
NA	NA	TRBV15	TRBJ1-2	TGTGCCACCAGCAGAGATATTTCCCGGACCCACTATGGCTACACCTTC	CATSRDISRTHYGYTF
NA	NA	TRBV18	TRBJ1-3	TGTGCCAGCTCACCACCTAACTCAGGGAGTGGAAACACCATATATTTT	CASSPPNSGSGNTIYF
NA	NA	TRBV5-1	TRBJ1-4	TGCGCCAGCAGCTTGGTGGCCGGGGTCGGTGAAAAACTGTTTTTT	CASSLVAGVGEKLFF
TRBD1	NA	TRBV7-3	TRBJ1-6	TGTGCCAGCAGTCACGGACAGGGCAGATCACCCCTCCACTTT	CASSHGQGRSPLHF
NA	NA	TRBV28	TRBJ1-2	TGTGCCAGCAGCGCCCAGGGAGTCCACTACACCTTC	CASSAQGVHYTF
NA	NA	TRBV5-1	TRBJ1-6	TGCGCCAGCAGCTCCCAGGAGAATTCACCCCTCCACTTT	CASSSQENSPLHF
TRBD1	NA	TRBV12-3/TRBV12-4	TRBJ1-4	TGTGCCAGCAGTTTAAGGGGGCGTGAAAAACTGTTTTTT	CASSLRGREKLFF